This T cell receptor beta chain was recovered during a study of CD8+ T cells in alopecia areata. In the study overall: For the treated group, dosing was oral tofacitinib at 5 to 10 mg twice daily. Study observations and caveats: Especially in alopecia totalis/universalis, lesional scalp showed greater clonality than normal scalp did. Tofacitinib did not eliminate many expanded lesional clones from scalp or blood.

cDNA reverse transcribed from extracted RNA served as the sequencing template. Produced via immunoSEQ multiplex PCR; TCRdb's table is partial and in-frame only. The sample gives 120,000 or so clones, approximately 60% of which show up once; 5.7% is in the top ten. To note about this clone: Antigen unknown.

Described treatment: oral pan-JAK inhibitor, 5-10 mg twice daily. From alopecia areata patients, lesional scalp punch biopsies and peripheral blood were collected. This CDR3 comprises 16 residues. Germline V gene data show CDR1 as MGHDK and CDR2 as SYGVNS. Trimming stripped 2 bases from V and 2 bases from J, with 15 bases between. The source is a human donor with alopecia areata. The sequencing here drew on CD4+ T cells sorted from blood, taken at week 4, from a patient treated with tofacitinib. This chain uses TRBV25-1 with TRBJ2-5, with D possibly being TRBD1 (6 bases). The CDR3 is CASSEPAAGAQETQYF. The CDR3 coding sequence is TGTGCCAGCAGTGAACCGGCGGCAGGGGCACAAGAGACCCAGTACTTC.